Listed below are T cell receptor beta chains from one sample, sequenced in a study of blood T cells in healthy people across ages. TCRdb redid the calling of the 5' RACE reads with MiXCR, one entry per CDR3 protein. The data contain approximately 800,000 distinct CDR3 sequences, roughly 60% of them singletons. The sequenced sample consisted of blood. These receptors all stem from a man aged 30-40 years in good health. Each CDR3 is given with its conserved first and last residue. Each record gives: clone size, D gene, J gene, V gene, CDR3 length, CDR3 protein, CDR3 DNA. A D gene is named only where the DNA matches it firmly. The listing skips clone size in some rows; elsewhere it reads once, few, many or a size class.

abundance: -
d_gene: -
j_gene: TRBJ2-3
v_gene: TRBV5-5
len: 14
CDR3aa: CASSLELGTDTQYF
CDR3nt: TGTGCCAGCAGCTTGGAGTTGGGCACAGATACGCAGTATTTT

abundance: -
d_gene: -
j_gene: TRBJ2-3
v_gene: TRBV7-9
len: 14
CDR3aa: CASSSTASGDTQYF
CDR3nt: TGTGCCAGCAGCTCAACCGCTTCCGGAGATACGCAGTATTTT

abundance: -
d_gene: -
j_gene: TRBJ2-6
v_gene: TRBV7-9
len: 15
CDR3aa: CASIPDDSGANVLTF
CDR3nt: TGTGCCAGCATCCCCGACGACTCTGGGGCCAACGTCCTGACTTTC

abundance: -
d_gene: TRBD2
j_gene: TRBJ2-5
v_gene: TRBV27
len: 14
CDR3aa: CASSFREGLETQYF
CDR3nt: TGTGCCAGCAGTTTTAGGGAGGGGTTGGAGACCCAGTACTTC

abundance: once
d_gene: TRBD1
j_gene: TRBJ2-3
v_gene: TRBV5-1
len: 15
CDR3aa: CASSFGTAYGDTQYF
CDR3nt: TGCGCCAGCAGCTTTGGGACAGCCTATGGAGATACGCAGTATTTT

abundance: -
d_gene: -
j_gene: TRBJ2-3
v_gene: TRBV12-3/TRBV12-4
len: 16
CDR3aa: CASSTLGGESTDTQYF
CDR3nt: TGTGCCAGCAGTACCCTAGGAGGGGAAAGCACAGATACGCAGTATTTT

abundance: -
d_gene: TRBD1
j_gene: TRBJ2-7
v_gene: TRBV28
len: 16
CDR3aa: CASSVGTGCPGYEQYF
CDR3nt: TGTGCCAGCAGTGTGGGGACAGGGTGCCCAGGCTACGAGCAGTACTTC

abundance: once
d_gene: TRBD2
j_gene: TRBJ2-3
v_gene: TRBV5-6
len: 15
CDR3aa: CASSSPGGNTDTQYF
CDR3nt: TGTGCCAGCAGCTCACCCGGGGGGAACACAGATACGCAGTATTTT

abundance: -
d_gene: TRBD2
j_gene: TRBJ2-1
v_gene: TRBV29-1
len: 17
CDR3aa: CSVAGLAGGTSPLVQFF
CDR3nt: TGCAGCGTAGCCGGACTAGCGGGTGGGACTAGCCCCCTTGTGCAGTTCTTC

abundance: -
d_gene: TRBD1
j_gene: TRBJ1-6
v_gene: TRBV2
len: 14
CDR3aa: CASSLQGRDSPLHF
CDR3nt: TGTGCCAGCAGTCTACAGGGGAGGGATTCACCCCTCCACTTT

abundance: -
d_gene: -
j_gene: TRBJ1-6
v_gene: TRBV15
len: 14
CDR3aa: CATSGNRAGSPLHF
CDR3nt: TGTGCCACCAGCGGCAACAGGGCTGGGTCACCCCTCCACTTT

abundance: -
d_gene: TRBD1
j_gene: TRBJ1-1
v_gene: TRBV20-1
len: 14
CDR3aa: CSAGLGQGATEAFF
CDR3nt: TGCAGTGCTGGACTGGGACAGGGGGCCACTGAAGCTTTCTTT

abundance: -
d_gene: TRBD2
j_gene: TRBJ2-1
v_gene: TRBV11-1
len: 15
CDR3aa: CASSSTSGGPAEQFF
CDR3nt: TGTGCCAGCAGCTCGACTAGCGGGGGCCCCGCTGAGCAGTTCTTC

abundance: -
d_gene: TRBD2
j_gene: TRBJ2-7
v_gene: TRBV9
len: 14
CDR3aa: CASSVVGGADEQYF
CDR3nt: TGTGCCAGCAGCGTAGTCGGGGGGGCGGACGAGCAGTACTTC

abundance: -
d_gene: TRBD1
j_gene: TRBJ2-7
v_gene: TRBV4-3
len: 16
CDR3aa: CASSRRQGVSSGEQYF
CDR3nt: TGCGCCAGCAGCCGACGACAGGGGGTGAGTTCCGGCGAGCAGTACTTC

abundance: -
d_gene: TRBD2
j_gene: TRBJ2-3
v_gene: TRBV6-1
len: 16
CDR3aa: CASSGLAGEYTDTQYF
CDR3nt: TGTGCCAGCAGCGGACTAGCGGGGGAGTACACAGATACGCAGTATTTT

abundance: few
d_gene: TRBD1
j_gene: TRBJ2-1
v_gene: TRBV4-3
len: 17
CDR3aa: CASSQEQGASSYNEQFF
CDR3nt: TGCGCCAGCAGCCAGGAACAGGGGGCGAGCTCCTACAATGAGCAGTTCTTC